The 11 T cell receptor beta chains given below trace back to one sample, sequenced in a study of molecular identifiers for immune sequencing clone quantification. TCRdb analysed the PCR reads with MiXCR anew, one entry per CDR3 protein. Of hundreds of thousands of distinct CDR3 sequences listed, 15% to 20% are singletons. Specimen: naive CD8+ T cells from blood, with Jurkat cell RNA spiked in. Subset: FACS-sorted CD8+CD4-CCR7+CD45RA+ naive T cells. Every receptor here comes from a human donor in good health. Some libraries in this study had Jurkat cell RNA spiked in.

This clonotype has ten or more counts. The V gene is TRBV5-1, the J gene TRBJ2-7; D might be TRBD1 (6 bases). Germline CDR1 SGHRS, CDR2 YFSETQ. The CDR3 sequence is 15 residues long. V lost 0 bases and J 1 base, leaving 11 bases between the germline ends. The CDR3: CASSLDWGLSYEQYF. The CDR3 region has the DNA TGCGCCAGCAGCTTGGACTGGGGGCTATCCTACGAGCAGTACTTC.

The CDR3 is CSVDGASGINEQFF. As DNA, the CDR3 is TGCAGCGTTGACGGGGCTAGCGGGATTAATGAGCAGTTCTTC. The J gene is TRBJ2-1, the V gene TRBV29-1; 9 positions match TRBD2. In germline, CDR1 is SQVTM, CDR2 ANQGSEA. There are 14 residues in the CDR3. Losses at the gene ends were 3 bases for V and 7 bases for J; bases not matched to a gene: 7.

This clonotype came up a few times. The CDR3 coding sequence is TGCGCCAGCAGCGGAGAGTTGTTTGCCGGGGAGCTGTTTTTT. The encoded protein is CASSGELFAGELFF. V gene TRBV4-1 combines with J gene TRBJ2-2; no definite D call. V lost 5 bases and J 6 bases, leaving 13 bases between the germline ends. Germline CDR1 is MGHRA and CDR2 is YSYEKL. The CDR3 runs to 14 residues.

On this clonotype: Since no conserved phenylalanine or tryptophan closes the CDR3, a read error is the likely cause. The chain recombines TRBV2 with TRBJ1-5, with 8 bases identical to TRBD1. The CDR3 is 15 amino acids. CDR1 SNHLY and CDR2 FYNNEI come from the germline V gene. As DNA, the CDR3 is TGTGCCCGCAGTGACAGGGGCCTTAGCAATCAGCCCCAGCATCTT. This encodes CARSDRGLSNQPQHL.

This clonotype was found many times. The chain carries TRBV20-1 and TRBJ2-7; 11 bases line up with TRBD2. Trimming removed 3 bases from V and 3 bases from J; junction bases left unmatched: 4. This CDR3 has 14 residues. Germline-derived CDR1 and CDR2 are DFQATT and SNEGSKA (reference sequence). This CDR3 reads CSARASGGYYEQYF. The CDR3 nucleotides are TGCAGTGCTAGGGCTAGCGGGGGGTACTACGAGCAGTACTTC.

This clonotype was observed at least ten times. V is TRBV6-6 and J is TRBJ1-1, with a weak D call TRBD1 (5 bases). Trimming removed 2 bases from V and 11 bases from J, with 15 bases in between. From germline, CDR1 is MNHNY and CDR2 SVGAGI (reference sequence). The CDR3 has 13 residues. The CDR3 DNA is TGTGCCAGCAGTTACGGGGGGTCGGAAGGGGCTTTCTTT. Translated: CASSYGGSEGAFF.

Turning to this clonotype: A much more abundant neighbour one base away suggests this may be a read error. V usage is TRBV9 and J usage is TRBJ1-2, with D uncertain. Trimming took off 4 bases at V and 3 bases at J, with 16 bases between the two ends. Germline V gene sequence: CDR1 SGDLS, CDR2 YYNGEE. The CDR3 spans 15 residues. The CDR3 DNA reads TGTGCCAGCAGCCCGCCCCAGACTGCCTACTATGGCTACACCTTC. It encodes CASSPPQTAYYGYTF. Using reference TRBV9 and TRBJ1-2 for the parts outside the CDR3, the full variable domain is DSGVTQTPKHLITATGQRVTLRCSPRSGDLSVYWYQQSLDQGLQFLIQYYNGEERAKGNILERFSAQQFPDLHSELNLSSLELGDSALYFCASSPPQTAYYGYTFGSGTRLTVV.

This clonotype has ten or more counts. CDR3 in amino acids: CASSLRSGIVDTQYF. For the CDR3, the DNA is TGTGCCAGCAGTTTAAGGTCCGGGATCGTAGATACGCAGTATTTT. The V gene is TRBV28, the J gene TRBJ2-3; D might be TRBD2 (5 bases). Trimming removed 2 bases from V and 5 bases from J, with 14 bases in between. The CDR3 is 15 amino acids. CDR1 and CDR2 (germline): MDHEN, SYDVKM. The full variable domain, rest sourced from reference TRBV28 and TRBJ2-3, is DVKVTQSSRYLVKRTGEKVFLECVQDMDHENMFWYRQDPGLGLRLIYFSYDVKMKEKGDIPEGYSVSREKKERFSLILESASTNQTSMYLCASSLRSGIVDTQYFGPGTRLTVL.

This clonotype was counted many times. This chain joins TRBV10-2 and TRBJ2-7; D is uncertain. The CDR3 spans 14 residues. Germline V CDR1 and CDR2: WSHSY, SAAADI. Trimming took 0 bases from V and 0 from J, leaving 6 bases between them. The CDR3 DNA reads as TGCGCCAGCAGTGAGTCGTTTAGCTCCTACGAGCAGTACTTC. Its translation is CASSESFSSYEQYF.

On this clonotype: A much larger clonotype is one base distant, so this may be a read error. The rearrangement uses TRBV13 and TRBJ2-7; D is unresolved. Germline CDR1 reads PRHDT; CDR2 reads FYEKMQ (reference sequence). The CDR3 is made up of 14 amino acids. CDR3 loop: CASSLGLVRYEEYF. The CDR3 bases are TGTGCCAGCAGCTTAGGCCTAGTCAGGTACGAGGAGTACTTC.

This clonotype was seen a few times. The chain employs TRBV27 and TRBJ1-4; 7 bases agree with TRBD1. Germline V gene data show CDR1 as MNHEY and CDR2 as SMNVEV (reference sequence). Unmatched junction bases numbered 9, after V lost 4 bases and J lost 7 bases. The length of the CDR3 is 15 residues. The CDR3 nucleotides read TGTGCCAGCAGTTCCAAGGACAGGACTGGTGAAAAACTGTTTTTT. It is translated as CASSSKDRTGEKLFF.